A selection of T cell receptor beta chains follows, all from one sample in a study of blood T cell repertoires in COVID-19. Here immunoSEQ multiplex PCR was the method, and the copy in TCRdb shows in-frame clones only, minus some. The table shows about 210,000 clones, with about 87% occurring only once. Sequencing input: peripheral blood. Receptors originate from a man in his sixties or seventies with acute or convalescent COVID-19. The CDR3 runs from the conserved cysteine through the conserved F or W. The D gene is left open where the match is weak. Clone size is stated in some rows and not others, as once, few, many or a class when expanded.

CASSQGLVAALQETQYF	TGCGCCAGCAGCCAAGGACTGGTAGCGGCCCTCCAAGAGACCCAGTACTTC	TRBV5-1	few	TRBJ2-5	-
CASRDQGGQPQHF	TGTGCCAGCAGGGACCAGGGTGGACAGCCCCAGCATTTT	TRBV2	-	TRBJ1-5	-
CASRRQENTEAFF	TGTGCCAGCAGAAGACAGGAGAACACTGAAGCTTTCTTT	TRBV6-5	-	TRBJ1-1	-
CASSRLQVSDTQYF	TGTGCCAGCAGTCGACTACAAGTATCAGATACGCAGTATTTT	TRBV2	-	TRBJ2-3	-
CASSRQVGETQYF	TGTGCCAGTAGTAGGCAGGTGGGAGAGACCCAGTACTTC	TRBV19	-	TRBJ2-5	-
CASSLRADSSYNEQFF	TGTGCCAGCAGTCTGCGGGCGGATAGCTCCTACAATGAGCAGTTCTTC	TRBV27	few	TRBJ2-1	-
CASRGQTSGRLDTQYF	TGTGCCAGCAGGGGCCAGACTAGCGGGAGGCTGGATACGCAGTATTTT	TRBV5-4	-	TRBJ2-3	TRBD2
CASSLYRLAGGGNEQFF	TGCGCCAGCAGCCTTTATAGACTAGCGGGAGGCGGCAATGAGCAGTTCTTC	TRBV5-1	-	TRBJ2-1	TRBD2
CAISEGNRGLGNTEAFF	TGTGCCATCAGTGAGGGGAACAGGGGGCTAGGGAACACTGAAGCTTTCTTT	TRBV10-3	-	TRBJ1-1	TRBD1
CASSPRRAGPTQYF	TGTGCCAGCAGCCCAAGAAGGGCGGGGCCCACGCAGTATTTT	TRBV7-2	-	TRBJ2-3	-
CAWSTGLPTQYF	TGTGCCTGGAGTACGGGACTACCGACCCAGTACTTC	TRBV30	-	TRBJ2-5	TRBD2
CASSLGQRTDTQYF	TGTGCCAGCAGCCTGGGACAGCGGACGGATACGCAGTATTTT	TRBV9	-	TRBJ2-3	TRBD1
CASSQESFRDTDTQYF	TGTGCCAGCAGCCAAGAATCCTTTAGAGACACAGATACGCAGTATTTT	TRBV14	-	TRBJ2-3	-
CASSLRGSSYNSPLHF	TGCGCCAGCAGCTTGAGAGGGAGCTCCTATAATTCACCCCTCCACTTT	TRBV5-1	few	TRBJ1-6	-
CASSLARGDTGELFF	TGTGCCAGCAGCTTGGCCAGGGGAGACACCGGGGAGCTGTTTTTT	TRBV5-4	-	TRBJ2-2	-
CASSQWGLAGNEQFF	TGTGCCAGCAGCCAGTGGGGACTAGCTGGAAATGAGCAGTTCTTC	TRBV3-1/TRBV3-2	-	TRBJ2-1	TRBD2
CASRQPGQGTDTQYF	TGTGCCAGCAGACAACCGGGACAGGGCACAGATACGCAGTATTTT	TRBV7-6	once	TRBJ2-3	TRBD1
CASSSWTGSYNEQFF	TGTGCCAGCAGCTCGTGGACAGGATCCTACAATGAGCAGTTCTTC	TRBV7-2	-	TRBJ2-1	TRBD1
CASRTSSYEQYF	TGTGCCAGCAGAACTAGCTCCTACGAGCAGTACTTC	TRBV2	-	TRBJ2-7	-
CASSSSGSETQYF	TGTGCCAGTAGTTCGAGCGGGAGTGAGACCCAGTACTTC	TRBV19	-	TRBJ2-5	TRBD2
CASSLPLQGPADEKLFF	TGTGCCAGCAGCTTGCCCCTACAGGGGCCCGCGGATGAAAAACTGTTTTTT	TRBV7-9	-	TRBJ1-4	TRBD1
CASSGSPGQGFYGYTF	TGTGCCAGCAGTGGATCACCGGGACAGGGCTTCTATGGCTACACCTTC	TRBV25-1	-	TRBJ1-2	TRBD1
CASSRPTGDGTQYF	TGTGCCAGCAGCCGCCCGACAGGGGATGGGACCCAGTACTTC	TRBV6-6	once	TRBJ2-5	TRBD1
CASSLGQGFSSYTF	TGCGCCAGCAGCTTGGGGCAGGGCTTCTCCAGCTACACCTTC	TRBV5-1	once	TRBJ1-2	-
CASSEAGGNTGELFF	TGTGCCAGCAGTGAAGCTGGCGGGAACACCGGGGAGCTGTTTTTT	TRBV2	-	TRBJ2-2	-
CASSFLTAGELFF	TGTGCCAGTAGTTTCCTGACAGCGGGGGAGCTGTTTTTT	TRBV19	-	TRBJ2-2	-
CASSRASGSYNEQFF	TGTGCCAGTAGTAGGGCTAGCGGTAGCTACAATGAGCAGTTCTTC	TRBV19	-	TRBJ2-1	TRBD2